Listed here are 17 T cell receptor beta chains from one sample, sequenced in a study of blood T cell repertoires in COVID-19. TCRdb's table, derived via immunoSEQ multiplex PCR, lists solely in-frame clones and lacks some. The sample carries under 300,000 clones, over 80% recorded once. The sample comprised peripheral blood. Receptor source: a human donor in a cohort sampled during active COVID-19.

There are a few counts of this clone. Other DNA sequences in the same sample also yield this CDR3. CDR3 residues: CASSPGQGIYNEQFF. The CDR3 DNA is TGTGCCAGCAGCCCCGGACAGGGGATTTACAATGAGCAGTTCTTC. The gene calls are TRBV14 and TRBJ2-1, with 9 bases fitting TRBD1. J gave up 4 bases and V 4 bases, and 5 bases lay outside the gene matches. There are 15 residues in the CDR3. CDR1 and CDR2 from the germline V gene are SGHDN and FVKESK.

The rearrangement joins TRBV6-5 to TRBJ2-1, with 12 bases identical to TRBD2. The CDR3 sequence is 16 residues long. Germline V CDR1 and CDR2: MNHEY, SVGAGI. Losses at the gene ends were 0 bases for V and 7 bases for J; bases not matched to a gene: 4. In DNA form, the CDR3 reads TGTGCCAGCAGTTACTCAGCTAGCGGGAGGGTGAATGAGCAGTTCTTC. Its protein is CASSYSASGRVNEQFF.

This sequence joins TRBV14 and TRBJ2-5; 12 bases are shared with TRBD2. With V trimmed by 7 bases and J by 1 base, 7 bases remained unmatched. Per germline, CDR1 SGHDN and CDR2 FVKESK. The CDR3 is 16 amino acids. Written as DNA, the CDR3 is TGTGCCAGCACCCGACTAGCGGGGGTAATCCAAGAGACCCAGTACTTC. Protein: CASTRLAGVIQETQYF.

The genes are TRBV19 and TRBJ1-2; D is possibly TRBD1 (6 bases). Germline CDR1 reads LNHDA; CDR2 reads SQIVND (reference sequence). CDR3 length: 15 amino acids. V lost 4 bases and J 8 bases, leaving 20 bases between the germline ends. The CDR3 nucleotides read TGTGCCAGTAGTAAGCCAGGGGACCCGTTCGGGGGCTACACCTTC. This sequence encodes CASSKPGDPFGGYTF.

CDR3 DNA sequence: TGTGCCAGTAGTATGGGCCGCTCTGGAAACACCATATATTTT. This gives the protein CASSMGRSGNTIYF. The rearrangement uses TRBV19 and TRBJ1-3; D not certain. The CDR3 extends over 14 amino acids. V was trimmed by 3 bases and J by 0 bases, leaving 6 bases between them. From germline, CDR1 is LNHDA and CDR2 SQIVND (reference sequence).

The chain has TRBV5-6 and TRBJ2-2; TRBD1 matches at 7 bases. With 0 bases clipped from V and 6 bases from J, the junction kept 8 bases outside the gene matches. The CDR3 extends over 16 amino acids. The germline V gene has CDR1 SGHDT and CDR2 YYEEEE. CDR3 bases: TGTGCCAGCAGCTTGGCACAACAGGGGTACGCCGGGGAGCTGTTTTTT. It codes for CASSLAQQGYAGELFF.

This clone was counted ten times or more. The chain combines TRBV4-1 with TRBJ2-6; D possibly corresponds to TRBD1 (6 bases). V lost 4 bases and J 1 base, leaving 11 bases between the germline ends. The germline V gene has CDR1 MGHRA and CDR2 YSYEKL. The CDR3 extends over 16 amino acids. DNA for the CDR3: TGCGCCAGCAGCCGGACAGCACCTTCTGGGGCCAACGTCCTGACTTTC. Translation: CASSRTAPSGANVLTF.

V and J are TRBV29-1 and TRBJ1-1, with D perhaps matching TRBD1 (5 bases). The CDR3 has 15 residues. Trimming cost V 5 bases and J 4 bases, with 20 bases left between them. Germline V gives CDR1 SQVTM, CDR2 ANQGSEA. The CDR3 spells CSVPQPGGKGTEAFF. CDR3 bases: TGCAGCGTTCCCCAACCCGGGGGTAAGGGCACTGAAGCTTTCTTT.

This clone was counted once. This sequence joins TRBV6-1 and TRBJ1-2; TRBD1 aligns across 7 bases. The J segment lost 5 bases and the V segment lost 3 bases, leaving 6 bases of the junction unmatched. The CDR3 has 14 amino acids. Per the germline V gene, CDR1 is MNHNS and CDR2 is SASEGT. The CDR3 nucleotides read TGTGCCAGCAGTGACCGAGGCAGGGGGTATGGCTACACCTTC. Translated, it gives CASSDRGRGYGYTF.

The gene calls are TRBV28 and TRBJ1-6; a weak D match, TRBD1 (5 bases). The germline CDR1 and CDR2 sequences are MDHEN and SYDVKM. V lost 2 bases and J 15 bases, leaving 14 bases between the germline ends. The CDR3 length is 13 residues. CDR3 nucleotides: TGTGCCAGCAGTTTAGAGGAGGGGATGGGCCTCCACTTT. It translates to CASSLEEGMGLHF.

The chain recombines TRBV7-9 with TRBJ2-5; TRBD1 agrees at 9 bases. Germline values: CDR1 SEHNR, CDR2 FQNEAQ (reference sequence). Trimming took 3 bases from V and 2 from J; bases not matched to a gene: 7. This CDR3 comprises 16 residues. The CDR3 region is CASSFGTGIIQETQYF. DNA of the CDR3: TGTGCCAGCAGCTTCGGGACAGGGATAATTCAAGAGACCCAGTACTTC.

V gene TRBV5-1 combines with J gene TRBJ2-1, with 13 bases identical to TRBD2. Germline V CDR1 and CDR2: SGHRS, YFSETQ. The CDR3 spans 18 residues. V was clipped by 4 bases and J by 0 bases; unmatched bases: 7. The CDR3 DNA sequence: TGCGCCAGCAGCCGCCGGACTAGCGGGGGTCTCTCCTACAATGAGCAGTTCTTC. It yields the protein CASSRRTSGGLSYNEQFF.

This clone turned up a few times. The CDR3 protein is CASSPRYREKHTGELFF. The CDR3 DNA follows: TGTGCCAGTAGTCCTCGTTACAGGGAGAAGCACACCGGGGAGCTGTTTTTT. The gene calls are TRBV19 and TRBJ2-2; weak D call: TRBD1 (6 bases). With 5 bases removed from V and 3 bases from J, the gap between germline ends came to 19 bases. The CDR3 is 17 amino acids. The germline CDR1 and CDR2 sequences are LNHDA and SQIVND (reference sequence).

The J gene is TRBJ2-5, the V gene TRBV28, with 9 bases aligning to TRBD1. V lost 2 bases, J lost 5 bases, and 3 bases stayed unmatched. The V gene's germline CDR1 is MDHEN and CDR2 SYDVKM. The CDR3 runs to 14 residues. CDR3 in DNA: TGTGCCAGCAGTTTAGCACAGGGGGCTGAGACCCAGTACTTC. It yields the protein CASSLAQGAETQYF.

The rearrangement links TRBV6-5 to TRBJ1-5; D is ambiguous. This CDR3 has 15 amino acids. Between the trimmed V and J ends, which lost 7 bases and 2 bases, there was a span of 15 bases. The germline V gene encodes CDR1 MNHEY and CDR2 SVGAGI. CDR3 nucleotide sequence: TGTGCCAGCAACCCCGGGAGATTTCGCAATCAGCCCCAGCATTTT. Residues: CASNPGRFRNQPQHF.

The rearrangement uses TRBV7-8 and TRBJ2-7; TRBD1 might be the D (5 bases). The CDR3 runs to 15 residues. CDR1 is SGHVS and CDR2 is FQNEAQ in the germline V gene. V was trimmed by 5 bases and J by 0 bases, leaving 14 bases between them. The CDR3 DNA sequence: TGTGCCAGCAGCAGCTTAGTAGACAGCTCCTACGAGCAGTACTTC. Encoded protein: CASSSLVDSSYEQYF.

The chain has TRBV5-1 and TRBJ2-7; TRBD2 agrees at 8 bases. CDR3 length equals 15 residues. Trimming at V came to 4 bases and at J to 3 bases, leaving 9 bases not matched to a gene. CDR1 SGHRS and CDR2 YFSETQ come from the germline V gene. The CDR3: CASSRVLAGGYEQYF. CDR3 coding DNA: TGCGCCAGCAGCCGGGTTTTGGCGGGAGGCTACGAGCAGTACTTC.